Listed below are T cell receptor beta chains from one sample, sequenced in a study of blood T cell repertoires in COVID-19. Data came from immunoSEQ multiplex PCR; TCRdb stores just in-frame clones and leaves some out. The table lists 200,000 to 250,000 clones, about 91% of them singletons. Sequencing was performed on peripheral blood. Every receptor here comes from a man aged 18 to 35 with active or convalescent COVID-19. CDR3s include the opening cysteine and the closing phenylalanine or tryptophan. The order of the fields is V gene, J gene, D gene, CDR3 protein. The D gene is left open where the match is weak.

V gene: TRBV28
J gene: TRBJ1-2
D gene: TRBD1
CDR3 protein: CASVGRGRGGYTF

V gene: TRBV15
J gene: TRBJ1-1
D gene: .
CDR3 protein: CATSRGMGQGGTEAFF

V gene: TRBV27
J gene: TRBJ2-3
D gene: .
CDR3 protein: CASNQGTDTQYF

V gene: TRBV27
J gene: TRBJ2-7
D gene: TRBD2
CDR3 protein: CASRLAGGFYEQYF

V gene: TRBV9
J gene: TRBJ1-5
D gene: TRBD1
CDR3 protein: CASSVGQGVGQPQHF

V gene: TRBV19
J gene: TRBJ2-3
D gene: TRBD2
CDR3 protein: CASSIASGSGVDTQYF

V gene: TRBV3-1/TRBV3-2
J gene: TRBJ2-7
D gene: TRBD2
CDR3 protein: CASSQGGSRSYEQYF

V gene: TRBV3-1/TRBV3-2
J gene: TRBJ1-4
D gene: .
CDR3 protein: CASSPSQREKLFF

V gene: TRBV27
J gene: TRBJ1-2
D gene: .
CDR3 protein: CASSLLANYGYTF

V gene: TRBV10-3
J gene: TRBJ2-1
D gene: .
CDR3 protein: CAISESGGNNEQFF

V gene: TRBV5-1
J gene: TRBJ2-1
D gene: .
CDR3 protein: CASIPAAGHTNEQFF

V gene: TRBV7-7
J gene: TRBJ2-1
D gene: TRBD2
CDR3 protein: CASSSGAGGYNEQFF

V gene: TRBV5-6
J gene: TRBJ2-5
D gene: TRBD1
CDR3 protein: CASSLGQGAGETQYF

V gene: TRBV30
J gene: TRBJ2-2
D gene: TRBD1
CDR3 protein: CAWSHGQGVAGELFF

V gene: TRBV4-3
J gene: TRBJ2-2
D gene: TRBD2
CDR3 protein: CASSQASGRVSGELFF

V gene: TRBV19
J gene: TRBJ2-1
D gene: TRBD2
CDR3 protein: CASSLAGGNYNEQFF

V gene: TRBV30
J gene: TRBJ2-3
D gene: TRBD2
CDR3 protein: CARTSGRIDTQYF

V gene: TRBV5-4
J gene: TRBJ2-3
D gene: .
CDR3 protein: CASSLTARGDLDTQYF

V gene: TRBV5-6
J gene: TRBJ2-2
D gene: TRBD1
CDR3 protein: CASSLWGQGGTGELFF

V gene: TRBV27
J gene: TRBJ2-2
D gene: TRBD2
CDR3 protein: CASSLSLGLAGRANTGELFF

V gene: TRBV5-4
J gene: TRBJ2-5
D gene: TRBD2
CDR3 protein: CASSRSGGPRETQYF

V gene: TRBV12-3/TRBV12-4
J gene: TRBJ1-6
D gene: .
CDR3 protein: CASSLRGATHF